These 24 T cell receptor beta chains came from one sample sequenced in a study of shared clonotypes between healthy human individuals. Sequenced by immunoSEQ multiplex PCR; TCRdb stores in-frame clones only, minus some. The sample shows around 2,000,000 clones, roughly 94% of them seen only once. Sequenced: naive CD4+ T cells sorted from blood. Sample subset: CD45RA+ positively selected. The source of these receptors is a man younger than 35 in good health.

This chain joins TRBV6-1 and TRBJ2-3; maybe TRBD1 (6 bases). Trimming took 6 bases from V and 2 from J, leaving 9 bases between them. CDR1 and CDR2 (germline): MNHNS, SASEGT. The CDR3 runs to 13 residues. CDR3 sequence reads: CASRDRITDTQYF. In DNA form, the CDR3 reads TGTGCCAGCAGGGACAGAATCACAGATACGCAGTATTTT.

The chain recombines TRBV4-1 with TRBJ2-5, with D perhaps matching TRBD2 (6 bases). The germline V gene has CDR1 MGHRA and CDR2 YSYEKL. The V gene lost 1 base and the J gene lost 1 base, with 13 bases spanning the gap. The CDR3 totals 16 residues. CDR3 sequence: CASSQGHGGRQETQYF. The CDR3 DNA reads as TGCGCCAGCAGCCAAGGCCACGGAGGGCGCCAAGAGACCCAGTACTTC.

The rearrangement joins TRBV6-1 to TRBJ1-2; the D gene is possibly TRBD1 (6 bases). Per the germline V gene, CDR1 is MNHNS and CDR2 is SASEGT. The CDR3 extends over 14 amino acids. The V end lost 7 bases, the J end lost 5 bases, and 17 bases lay between the germline ends. CDR3 DNA: TGTGCCAGCACCAGCAGGGGCAGTTCTTATGGCTACACCTTC. Its protein product is CASTSRGSSYGYTF.

The chain employs TRBV2 and TRBJ2-1; 10 bases fit TRBD2. Germline trimming cut 10 bases from V and 4 bases from J; bases unmatched to any gene: 4. CDR1 is SNHLY, CDR2 FYNNEI, per germline. This CDR3 is 13 amino acids long. The CDR3 here is CAKGSGGYNEQFF. Written as DNA, the CDR3 is TGTGCCAAAGGTAGCGGGGGGTACAATGAGCAGTTCTTC.

The chain is built from TRBV10-2 and TRBJ1-5; D possibly corresponds to TRBD1 (5 bases). Germline values: CDR1 WSHSY, CDR2 SAAADI. The CDR3 extends over 15 amino acids. V was pared by 2 bases and J by 7 bases, with 15 bases between. Here the CDR3 DNA reads TGCGCCAGCAGTGAGGCCAGACAGTTAAACCAGCCCCAGCATTTT. This gives the protein CASSEARQLNQPQHF.

The chain uses TRBV2 and TRBJ2-7; no clear D. The germline gives CDR1 SNHLY, CDR2 FYNNEI. The CDR3 contains 11 residues. The V gene lost 6 bases and the J gene lost 3 bases, with 6 bases spanning the gap. CDR3 DNA: TGTGCCAGCAGCAACAACTACGAGCAGTACTTC. Protein product: CASSNNYEQYF.

This chain joins TRBV18 and TRBJ2-1, with 9 bases aligning to TRBD1. Germline CDR1 KGHSH, CDR2 LQKENI. The CDR3 covers 15 residues. The V gene end was trimmed by 5 bases and the J gene end by 8 bases; junction bases not matched to a gene: 10. The CDR3 region is CASSSLGQGIDEQFF. CDR3 DNA sequence: TGTGCCAGCTCATCTTTGGGACAGGGTATCGATGAGCAGTTCTTC.

The V gene is TRBV11-3, the J gene TRBJ2-5; 10 bases match TRBD2. The V segment lost 1 base and the J segment 4 bases; nucleotides outside the gene matches: 3. Germline CDR1 SGHNT, CDR2 YENEEA. The CDR3 length is 15 residues. In nucleotides, the CDR3 is TGTGCCAGCAGCTTAGGGACTAGCGGCTCAGAGACCCAGTACTTC. This gives the protein CASSLGTSGSETQYF.

The J gene is TRBJ1-5, the V gene TRBV19; weak D call: TRBD1 (5 bases). Trimming pared 0 bases from V and 4 bases from J, leaving 13 bases between. The CDR3 contains 16 residues. Germline V gene sequence: CDR1 LNHDA, CDR2 SQIVND (reference sequence). The CDR3 nucleotides read TGTGCCAGTAGTATAGACCCGGGACTAACTAATCAGCCCCAGCATTTT. Its protein is CASSIDPGLTNQPQHF. Full variable domain (remainder filled in from reference TRBV19 and TRBJ1-5): DGGITQSPKYLFRKEGQNVTLSCEQNLNHDAMYWYRQDPGQGLRLIYYSQIVNDFQKGDIAEGYSVSREKKESFPLTVTSAQKNPTAFYLCASSIDPGLTNQPQHFGDGTRLSIL.

The rearrangement links TRBV21-1 to TRBJ2-3; TRBD2, the table's D call, was not compared with the DNA. TRBV21-1 is a known pseudogene. This CDR3 is 15 amino acids long. The CDR3 region has the DNA TGTGCCAGCAGCAATCTTCCGGGAGCCACAGATACGCAGTATTTT. Amino acid sequence: CASSNLPGATDTQYF.

V gene TRBV6-5 combines with J gene TRBJ2-7; the match to TRBD2 covers 9 bases. The CDR3 has 16 amino acids. J lost 4 bases, V lost 3 bases, and 10 bases had no gene match. CDR1 is MNHEY, CDR2 SVGAGI, per germline. The chain's CDR3 is CASSYDIAGGPYEQYF. The CDR3 nucleotides are TGTGCCAGCAGTTATGATATCGCGGGAGGGCCGTACGAGCAGTACTTC.

V usage is TRBV28 and J usage is TRBJ2-7; 7 positions agree with TRBD2. The CDR3 consists of 13 residues. V trimming: 7 bases; J trimming: 2 bases; junction bases outside the gene matches: 5. Germline V lookup: CDR1 MDHEN, CDR2 SYDVKM. The CDR3 DNA reads as TGTGCCAGCATGGGGGGGGACCCCTACGAGCAGTACTTC. Residues: CASMGGDPYEQYF.

The chain links TRBV7-2 to TRBJ1-2; D ambiguous. This CDR3 has 14 residues. The ends were cut back, 2 bases at V and 8 bases at J, with 15 bases in the middle. Germline V CDR1 and CDR2: SGHTA, FQGNSA. The DNA of the CDR3 is TGTGCCAGCAGCTTACAGATGCAAGTGTGGGGCTACACCTTC. This encodes CASSLQMQVWGYTF.

The J gene is TRBJ1-6, the V gene TRBV19; 7 bases map to TRBD1. V dropped 0 bases and J dropped 6; count of bases not matched to a gene: 2. CDR1 is LNHDA, CDR2 SQIVND, per germline (reference sequence). The CDR3 is 15 residues long. The CDR3 protein is CASSIDGTANSPLHF. The CDR3 bases are TGTGCCAGTAGTATAGATGGGACAGCTAATTCACCCCTCCACTTT.

The chain couples TRBV19 to TRBJ2-3; 9 bases map to TRBD2. Germline V CDR1 and CDR2: LNHDA, SQIVND (reference sequence). The CDR3 extends over 17 amino acids. V lost 0 bases and J lost 0; bases outside the gene matches: 4. In DNA, the CDR3 is TGTGCCAGTAGTATAGACCTGACTAGCGGTAGCACAGATACGCAGTATTTT. Translation gives CASSIDLTSGSTDTQYF.

The V call is TRBV21-1, the J call TRBJ2-5; TRBD2, as called in the table, went unchecked against the DNA. TRBV21-1 is tagged as a pseudogene. CDR3 length equals 14 residues. The CDR3 protein is CASSTSAPRETQYF. CDR3 in DNA: TGTGCCAGCTCGACTAGCGCCCCCCGTGAGACCCAGTACTTC.

This clone was counted a single time. This chain uses TRBV29-1 with TRBJ1-4; D call uncertain. The CDR3 loop spans 13 amino acids. Germline loops: CDR1 SQVTM, CDR2 ANQGSEA. Trimming stripped 4 bases from V and 3 bases from J, with 9 bases between. The CDR3 loop is CSVVRASNEKLFF. CDR3 nucleotides: TGCAGCGTTGTGAGGGCTTCTAATGAAAAACTGTTTTTT.

The chain combines TRBV7-6 with TRBJ1-1, with D unclear. The CDR3 runs to 16 residues. Germline CDR1 SGHVS, CDR2 FNYEAQ. With 5 bases removed from V and 4 bases from J, the gap between germline ends came to 20 bases. CDR3 amino acids: CASSARVRAWGTEAFF. The CDR3 DNA reads as TGTGCCAGCAGCGCGAGAGTGAGGGCTTGGGGCACTGAAGCTTTCTTT.

A note on this clone: Additional DNA sequences in this sample encode the identical CDR3. CDR3 bases: TGTGCCAGCAGCCCAAGGACAGGTCAAGAGACCCAGTACTTC. Translated, it gives CASSPRTGQETQYF. This rearrangement joins TRBV5-4 to TRBJ2-5, with 7 bases aligning to TRBD1. CDR1 and CDR2 from the germline V gene are SGHNT and YYREEE (reference sequence). The CDR3 spans 14 residues. Trimming at V came to 4 bases and at J to 2 bases, leaving 5 bases not matched to a gene.

The chain has TRBV18 and TRBJ1-2; 9 bases are shared with TRBD1. J lost 7 bases, V lost 3 bases, and 12 bases had no gene match. The CDR3 spans 16 residues. Looked up from germline, CDR1 is KGHSH and CDR2 is LQKENI. For the CDR3, the DNA is TGTGCCAGCTCACCCAGCACAGGGGGCGCCTTAGCTGGCTACACCTTC. This codes for CASSPSTGGALAGYTF.

The V gene is TRBV11-2, the J gene TRBJ2-5, with TRBD2 as a possible D gene (6 bases). Looked up from germline, CDR1 is SGHAT and CDR2 is FQNNGV. The CDR3 runs to 13 residues. The V end lost 5 bases, the J end lost 5 bases, and 12 bases lay between the germline ends. The CDR3 DNA is TGTGCCAGCAGCAAACCTAGCGCTGAGACCCAGTACTTC. This codes for CASSKPSAETQYF.

The V gene is TRBV18, the J gene TRBJ2-3; weak D call: TRBD1 (5 bases). The CDR3 runs 16 residues. V lost 3 bases and J 0 bases, leaving 13 bases between the germline ends. Germline values: CDR1 KGHSH, CDR2 LQKENI. The CDR3 sequence is CASSPPGLSSTDTQYF. The CDR3 region has the DNA TGTGCCAGCTCACCCCCAGGGTTATCTAGCACAGATACGCAGTATTTT.

J is TRBJ2-2 and V is TRBV29-1; D call uncertain. V was pared by 4 bases and J by 6 bases, with 9 bases between. Germline V gene lookup returns CDR1 SQVTM and CDR2 ANQGSEA. The CDR3 has 12 amino acids. CDR3 DNA: TGCAGCGTTGCCGCGTACCCCGGGGAGCTGTTTTTT. Translated, it gives CSVAAYPGELFF.

The chain is built from TRBV6-1 and TRBJ1-2, with a tentative D call TRBD1 (6 bases). In germline, CDR1 is MNHNS, CDR2 SASEGT. This CDR3 has 16 amino acids. V was shortened by 3 bases and J by 0 bases, with 14 bases between the two germline ends. The CDR3 region has the DNA TGTGCCAGCAGTGAGCTCCACGGGGGCGCTAACTATGGCTACACCTTC. The encoded protein is CASSELHGGANYGYTF.